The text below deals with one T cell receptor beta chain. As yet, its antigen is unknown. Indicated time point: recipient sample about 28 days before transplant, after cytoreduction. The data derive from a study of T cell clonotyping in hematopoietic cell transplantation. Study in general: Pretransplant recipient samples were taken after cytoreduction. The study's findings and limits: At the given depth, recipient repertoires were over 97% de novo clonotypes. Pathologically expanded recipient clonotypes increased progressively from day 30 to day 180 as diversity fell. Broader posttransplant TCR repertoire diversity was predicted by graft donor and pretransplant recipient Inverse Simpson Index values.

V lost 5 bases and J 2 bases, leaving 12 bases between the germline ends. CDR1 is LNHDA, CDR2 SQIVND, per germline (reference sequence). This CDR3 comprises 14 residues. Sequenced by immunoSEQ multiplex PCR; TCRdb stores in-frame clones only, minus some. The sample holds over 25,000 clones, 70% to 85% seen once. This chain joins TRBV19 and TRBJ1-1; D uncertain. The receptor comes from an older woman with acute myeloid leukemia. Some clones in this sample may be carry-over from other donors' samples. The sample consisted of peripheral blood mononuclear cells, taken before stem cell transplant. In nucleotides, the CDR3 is TGTGCCAGTAGTTTTCCCCGCTCAAACACTGAAGCTTTCTTT. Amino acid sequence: CASSFPRSNTEAFF.